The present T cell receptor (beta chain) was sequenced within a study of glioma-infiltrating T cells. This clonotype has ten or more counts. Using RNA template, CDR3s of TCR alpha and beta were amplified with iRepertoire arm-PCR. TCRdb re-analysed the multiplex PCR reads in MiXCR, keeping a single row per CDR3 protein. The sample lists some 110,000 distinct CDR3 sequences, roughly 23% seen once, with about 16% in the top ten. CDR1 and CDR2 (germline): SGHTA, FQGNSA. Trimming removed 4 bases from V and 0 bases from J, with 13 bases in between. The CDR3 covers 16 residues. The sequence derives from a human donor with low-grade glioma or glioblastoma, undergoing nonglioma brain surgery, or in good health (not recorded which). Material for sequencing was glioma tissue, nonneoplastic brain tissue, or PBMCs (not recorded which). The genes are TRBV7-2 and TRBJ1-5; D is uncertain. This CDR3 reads CASSSQITSSNQPQHF. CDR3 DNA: TGTGCCAGCAGCTCACAAATTACCAGTAGCAATCAGCCCCAGCATTTT.